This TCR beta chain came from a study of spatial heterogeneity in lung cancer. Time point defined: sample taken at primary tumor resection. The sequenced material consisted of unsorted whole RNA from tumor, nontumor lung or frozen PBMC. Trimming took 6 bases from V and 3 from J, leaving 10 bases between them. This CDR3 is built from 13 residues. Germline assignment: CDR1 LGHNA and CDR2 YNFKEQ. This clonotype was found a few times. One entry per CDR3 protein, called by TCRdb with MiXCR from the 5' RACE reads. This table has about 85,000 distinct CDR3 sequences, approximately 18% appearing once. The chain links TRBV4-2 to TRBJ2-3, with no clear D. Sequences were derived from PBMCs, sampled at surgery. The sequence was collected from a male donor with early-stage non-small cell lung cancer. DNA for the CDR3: TGTGCCAGCAGTCCCGATTCAACAGATACGCAGTATTTT. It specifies CASSPDSTDTQYF.